This TCR beta chain was recovered during a study of cytomegalovirus exposure and HLA in healthy donors. Study-level information: Unique TCRs from HLA-typed donors, about 85 million of them, were held in an early data release.

Comments on this clone: Its antigen is unknown.

Whole-study findings and limits: V- and J-gene trimming in TCR beta was tied to a missense DCLRE1C variant by an analysis performed later. Reports indicate that TCR beta sequences accurately predicted the HLA-A and HLA-B alleles of most subjects. Sequencing depth across donors, presence/absence analyses assumed, was roughly uniform.

PCR employed 60 Vbeta and 13 Jbeta primers. Clones were read by immunoSEQ multiplex PCR, and TCRdb kept only the in-frame ones, dropping some. This repertoire comprises some 110,000 clones; its ten largest clones make up roughly 2.7%. The length of the CDR3 is 14 residues. The V gene end was trimmed by 5 bases and the J gene end by 6 bases; junction bases not matched to a gene: 5. The germline V gene has CDR1 SEHNR and CDR2 FQNEAQ (reference sequence). The receptor was derived from a man younger than 45 in good health and CMV-seronegative. The specimen was PBMCs. The chain combines TRBV7-9 with TRBJ2-5; 11 bases agree with TRBD1. This CDR3 is CASSGTGGEKTQYF. The CDR3 DNA reads as TGTGCCAGCAGCGGGACAGGGGGAGAAAAGACCCAGTACTTC. Supplemented by reference TRBV7-9 and TRBJ2-5, the full variable domain reads DTGVSQNPRHKITKRGQNVTFRCDPISEHNRLYWYRQTLGQGPEFLTYFQNEAQLEKSRLLSDRFSAERPKGSFSTLEIQRTEQGDSAMYLCASSGTGGEKTQYFGPGTRLLVL.